These 18 T cell receptor beta chains came from one sample sequenced in a study of cytomegalovirus exposure and HLA in healthy donors. The PCR used 60 Vbeta and 13 Jbeta primers. This table comes from immunoSEQ multiplex PCR, and its TCRdb copy is limited to in-frame clones, with some not included. This sample yields under 150,000 clones, of which 70% to 85% are seen a single time; about 1.5% belongs to the top ten. Sequenced material: PBMCs. These TCRs come from a man aged 25 to 40 in good health and CMV-seropositive.

CDR3 loop: CASSAVRDRGQDTEAFF. In DNA, the CDR3 is TGTGCCAGCAGCGCCGTCCGGGACAGGGGGCAGGACACTGAAGCTTTCTTT. J is TRBJ1-1 and V is TRBV9; 12 bases are a match to TRBD1. The CDR3 has 17 residues. V lost 3 bases, J lost 3 bases, and 9 bases stayed unmatched. CDR1 is SGDLS and CDR2 is YYNGEE in the germline V gene.

This clone was recorded only once. This sequence joins TRBV28 and TRBJ2-1; TRBD2 agrees at 8 bases. V shed 4 bases and J 11 bases; nucleotides not matched to a gene: 7. This CDR3 spans 13 amino acids. CDR1 and CDR2 from the germline V gene are MDHEN and SYDVKM. CDR3 nucleotide sequence: TGTGCCAGCAGTTACTCGGCGGGAGGACAGCAGTTCTTC. Protein sequence: CASSYSAGGQQFF.

The gene calls are TRBV27 and TRBJ2-7; D perhaps matches TRBD2 (6 bases). The V end was cut by 5 bases, the J end by 1 base, with 12 bases between. This CDR3 spans 14 amino acids. Germline lookup yields CDR1 MNHEY and CDR2 SMNVEV (reference sequence). The CDR3 loop is CASSPGLLSYEQYF. In DNA, the CDR3 is TGTGCCAGCAGTCCGGGACTGTTATCCTACGAGCAGTACTTC.

In this sample, this clone turned up a few times. V usage is TRBV6-5 and J usage is TRBJ1-1; D is unclear. Germline V CDR1 and CDR2: MNHEY, SVGAGI. V dropped 4 bases and J dropped 5 bases, with 11 bases sitting between them. CDR3 size: 13 residues. The CDR3 region has the DNA TGTGCCAGCAGTTGGCGGGAACAAACTGAAGCTTTCTTT. Translating it yields CASSWREQTEAFF.

The sample holds one count of this clone. This sequence joins TRBV1 and TRBJ1-1; TRBD1 reflects the table's D call only, with no check against the DNA. TRBV1 is reported as a pseudogene. This CDR3 has 19 amino acids. The DNA of the CDR3 is TGCACCAGCAGCCAAGGTTCCGAGGTCCGACAGGGGGAAGAAAATGAAGCTTTCTTT. Protein sequence: CTSSQGSEVRQGEENEAFF.

The chain couples TRBV9 to TRBJ2-1; D is perhaps TRBD2 (6 bases). The length of the CDR3 is 14 residues. Germline V gives CDR1 SGDLS, CDR2 YYNGEE. The V gene lost 3 bases and the J gene lost 9 bases, with 16 bases spanning the gap. As DNA, the CDR3 is TGTGCCAGCAGCGGTACGCTAGCGAAAGGTGAGCAGTTCTTC. This encodes CASSGTLAKGEQFF.

The gene calls are TRBV6-1 and TRBJ2-2; D gene ambiguous. Germline CDR1 reads MNHNS; CDR2 reads SASEGT. With 0 bases removed from V and 7 bases from J, the gap between germline ends came to 18 bases. This CDR3 has 17 residues. The CDR3 nucleotides are TGTGCCAGCAGTGAAGCGCCTCGTCCTTACACGGGCGGGGAGCTGTTTTTT. This codes for CASSEAPRPYTGGELFF.

This chain joins TRBV19 and TRBJ2-7; the match to TRBD2 covers 7 bases. Germline V gene data show CDR1 as LNHDA and CDR2 as SQIVND (reference sequence). The CDR3 sequence is 15 residues long. Unmatched junction bases numbered 11, after V lost 5 bases and J lost 4 bases. The CDR3 loop is CASSPWAGASYEQYF. CDR3 nucleotides: TGTGCCAGTAGTCCCTGGGCGGGAGCGTCATACGAGCAGTACTTC.

This chain connects TRBV5-1 to TRBJ2-3; D is perhaps TRBD2 (7 bases). The ends were cut back, 4 bases at V and 0 bases at J, with 12 bases in the middle. The CDR3 runs 15 residues. Germline CDR1 reads SGHRS; CDR2 reads YFSETQ. CDR3 amino acids: CASSARGRSTDTQYF. CDR3 DNA sequence: TGCGCCAGCAGCGCGCGGGGGCGGAGCACAGATACGCAGTATTTT.

The gene calls are TRBV7-9 and TRBJ1-4; 11 nucleotides line up with TRBD1. The CDR3 contains 14 residues. CDR1 is SEHNR, CDR2 FQNEAQ, per germline (reference sequence). Trimming cost V 4 bases and J 6 bases; bases outside gene matches: 1. The CDR3 loop is CASSSGQGDEKLFF. The CDR3 nucleotides read TGTGCCAGCAGCTCGGGACAGGGGGATGAAAAACTGTTTTTT. Together with reference TRBV7-9 and TRBJ1-4, the CDR3 gives the full variable domain: DTGVSQNPRHKITKRGQNVTFRCDPISEHNRLYWYRQTLGQGPEFLTYFQNEAQLEKSRLLSDRFSAERPKGSFSTLEIQRTEQGDSAMYLCASSSGQGDEKLFFGSGTQLSVL.

J is TRBJ2-7 and V is TRBV6-5; maybe TRBD2 (6 bases). The CDR3 is made up of 14 amino acids. The V and J ends lost 4 bases and 4 bases respectively, with 14 bases between them. Germline CDR1 and CDR2: MNHEY and SVGAGI. Here the CDR3 reads CASSWLRGNYEQYF. The DNA for the CDR3 is TGTGCCAGCAGTTGGCTCCGGGGGAATTACGAGCAGTACTTC.

This clone was observed a single time. Written as DNA, the CDR3 is TGTGCCATCAGTGAGGGGGGGTCAGTAGATACGCAGTATTTT. Its translation: CAISEGGSVDTQYF. The chain has TRBV10-3 and TRBJ2-3; a weak D match, TRBD2 (6 bases). Germline V gives CDR1 ENHRY, CDR2 SYGVKD. The length of the CDR3 is 14 residues. V was trimmed by 2 bases and J by 5 bases, leaving 11 bases between them.

CDR3 sequence (DNA): TGTGCCAGCAGTACCACAGGGTATAGCAATCAGCCCCAGCATTTT. Residues: CASSTTGYSNQPQHF. The V gene is TRBV27, the J gene TRBJ1-5; D may be TRBD1 (6 bases). CDR3 length equals 15 residues. V was cut by 5 bases and J by 0 bases, with 11 bases left in between. Germline-derived CDR1 and CDR2 are MNHEY and SMNVEV (reference sequence).

The genes are TRBV7-9 and TRBJ1-2; D is possibly TRBD1 (5 bases). This CDR3 has 15 amino acids. Germline V gene sequence: CDR1 SEHNR, CDR2 FQNEAQ (reference sequence). The V end was cut by 1 base, the J end by 7 bases, with 16 bases between. CDR3 loop: CASSLVGGSGGGYTF. CDR3 sequence (DNA): TGTGCCAGCAGCTTAGTTGGGGGAAGCGGGGGTGGCTACACCTTC.

To note about this clone: The sample contains more than one DNA sequence encoding this CDR3. The J gene is TRBJ1-5, the V gene TRBV28, with D hard to call. CDR3 size: 12 residues. V was trimmed by 2 bases and J by 4 bases, leaving 3 bases between them. The V gene's germline CDR1 is MDHEN and CDR2 SYDVKM. CDR3 in amino acids: CASSLLNQPQHF. CDR3 sequence (DNA): TGTGCCAGCAGTTTACTAAATCAGCCCCAGCATTTT.

The chain is built from TRBV30 and TRBJ2-5; a weak D match, TRBD1 (6 bases). The germline V gene has CDR1 GTSNPN and CDR2 SVGIG (reference sequence). Trimming removed 7 bases at V and 3 bases at J, with 18 bases between. The CDR3 totals 14 residues. As DNA, the CDR3 is TGTGCCTCCAGGTGGGGGCCACTTAAAGAGACCCAGTACTTC. Its protein is CASRWGPLKETQYF.

The chain carries TRBV7-9 and TRBJ2-6; possibly TRBD2 for D (6 bases). Germline values: CDR1 SEHNR, CDR2 FQNEAQ (reference sequence). CDR3 length: 18 residues. Between the trimmed V and J ends, which lost 7 bases and 2 bases, there was a span of 21 bases. DNA of the CDR3: TGTGCCAGCATCTACCCGGAGGGATCCCGGCCTGGGGCCAACGTCCTGACTTTC. Translation gives CASIYPEGSRPGANVLTF.

The V and J genes are TRBV11-1 and TRBJ1-1, with D hard to call. Looked up from germline, CDR1 is SGHAT and CDR2 is FQDESV (reference sequence). The V gene lost 5 bases and the J gene lost 1 base, with 8 bases spanning the gap. This CDR3 contains 13 residues. The CDR3, as DNA: TGTGCCAGCAGCCCCAGAAGGAACACTGAAGCTTTCTTT. This gives the protein CASSPRRNTEAFF.